This T cell receptor (beta chain) was profiled in a study of cytomegalovirus exposure and HLA in healthy donors (dated by TCRdb to about 2017). Regarding the research as a whole: In an earlier analysis of some 610 of the donors, around 300 Gb of sequence data and 100 million or so unique TCR beta sequences from approximately 180 million T cells were reported. An early release that covered 640 HLA-typed donors contained approximately 300 gigabases of sequencing data and 70 million to 100 million unique TCR sequences. Of the roughly 410 genotyped donors, 81% were placed in the genetic ancestry cluster associated with self-reported Caucasian donors. The study aimed to test whether cataloging public T cell receptors could reveal signatures of past pathogen exposure. The study used immunosequencing to profile the T cell repertoires of 666 subjects and linked those repertoires to cytomegalovirus serostatus. Along with the approximately 700-subject first cohort, a separate validation cohort of approximately 110 different subjects was used. The study combined high-throughput TCR immunosequencing, statistical association of individual TCRs with disease status, and machine learning to predict cytomegalovirus infection status. In a later analysis, previously published TCR beta repertoires from 550 to 750 donors were re-analyzed and high-resolution HLA genotyping was added so that TCR occurrence patterns could be studied. Rather than drawing on any new phenotypic data, the later analysis identified candidate immune exposures from TCR beta sequences and the way those sequences occurred across donors. An earlier analysis of nearly 600 of the donors applied high-throughput TCR beta sequencing to assess whether each TCR beta V gene segment acted as functional or pseudogenic. Alongside the repertoire data, information on donor age, sex, ethnicity and CMV serostatus was compiled. A later genetic analysis used genome-wide SNP genotypes for about three fifths of the roughly 700 donors, treating that subset as a discovery cohort. Every repertoire in the discovery cohort had been generated on one and the same sequencing platform. Class I and class II HLA loci were covered by the typing at four-digit resolution. The number of typed donors differed by locus: about 629-630 for A, B, C, DRB1 and DQB1; 522 for DQA1; approximately 610 for DPA1; and 400 to 480 for DPB1. Because of strong linkage in the cohort, 4 to 6 DR-DQ haplotypes were treated as single units for association and clustering. On average, roughly 240,000 unique TCR beta nucleotide sequences were sequenced per donor among some 430 genotyped donors of the cohort, with 15% to 20% of those sequences being non-productive.

For CDR1 and CDR2, the germline V gene lists SGHTA and FQGTGA. The CDR3 spans 13 residues, from the cysteine through the phenylalanine. Left in the record is the CDR3 DNA by itself, 39 bases read in frame from the first base. The junction shows trimming of 3 bases on V and 7 bases on J, and the gene matches do not reach 3 bases of it. Points the paper makes about the study in general: Across donors, most TCR sequences were observed very rarely, whereas some public TCRs were present in many individuals. A group of highly shared sequence variants was considered likely to be a technical artifact of the sequencing pipeline. HLA typing was unavailable for some donors at each locus, so association tests used only the typed subset. An association between a missense DCLRE1C variant and V-gene and J-gene trimming of TCR beta chains was found in a later genetic analysis and replicated in an independent cohort. Strong co-occurrence of HLA alleles, especially DR and DQ, made assigning TCR associations to individual alleles difficult. For the cohort, immune exposure information was limited to CMV serostatus. Because counts were too low, roughly 17 rarely observed V segments, including chromosome 9 orphons, were left out of the earlier analysis of some 640 of the donors. A later analysis associated about 17,000 TCR beta sequences with specific HLA alleles at a false discovery rate of 0.05. Roughly uniform sequencing depth across donors was assumed in presence/absence analyses, although this assumption may not hold. According to a later analysis, TCR association rates differed among HLA loci, with DRB1 alleles showing the most associated TCRs and HLA-C alleles showing the fewest. In a later analysis, HLA-associated TCR beta chains were found to be more clonally expanded and to have lower generation probabilities than equally common non-associated chains. According to a later genetic analysis, donors in an Asian-associated ancestry cluster had fewer N-insertions in productive TCRs than the approximately 690-donor mean. Some IMGT-functional V segments, including TRBV6-2 and TRBV6-3, could not be told apart with the 87-base-pair reads, so those segments were excluded. Most CMV-associated TCR beta chains appeared to be HLA-restricted in a later analysis, and the HLA associations seemed to be driven largely by CMV exposure. This cohort had only TCR beta chains sequenced, and the lack of alpha or paired-chain data limited which features could be detected. According to a later analysis, parvovirus B19, influenza, CMV and Epstein-Barr virus appeared linked to several top co-occurrence clusters. In both the original and validation cohorts, the classifier was reported to diagnose cytomegalovirus status with high specificity and sensitivity. In an earlier analysis of about 550 of the donors, most TCR beta V segments were observed in productive rearrangements about 87% or about 30% of the time, broadly matching IMGT annotations. The study gave a list of over 150 TCR beta chains associated with cytomegalovirus. In vitro tests confirmed that three of the cytomegalovirus-associated TCR beta chains recognize cytomegalovirus antigens. It was suggested by the authors that the approach could potentially be generalized to other disease states and immunological phenotypes. A further reported finding was that TCR beta sequences accurately predicted the HLA-A and HLA-B alleles for most subjects in the first cohort. Linkage disequilibrium might explain the correlated functional status among segregating V segments, but an unknown experimental factor could not be excluded.

The library was produced with the immunoSEQ multiplex PCR assay. For the multiplex PCR, a mixture combining 60 forward primers for TCR Vbeta segments and 13 reverse primers for TCR Jbeta segments was used. The CDR3 region of rearranged TCR beta genes was amplified from genomic DNA with a multiplex PCR assay. Amplified TCR beta libraries were sequenced as 87-base-pair reads on the Illumina HiSeq System. For the original study's pipeline: Across the roughly 670 repertoires, a later analysis counted 80 million or so unique TCR beta chains, 9.5 million to 12 million of which were shared by at least two donors. Raw reads were error-corrected and collapsed into unique sequences by a nearest-neighbor algorithm in which closely related sequences were merged to remove PCR and sequencing errors. V, D and J gene segments were assigned by aligning CDR3 sequences to IMGT reference sequences. Each retained sequence needed at least a six-nucleotide match to both a V gene segment and a J gene segment. A rearrangement was called productive if the CDR3 had no stop codons and remained in frame with V and J, and every other rearrangement was called non-productive. CDR3 was defined by IMGT convention, running from the second conserved V-encoded cysteine to the conserved J-encoded phenylalanine. Sequences without an unambiguous match to a single V gene segment were excluded from the earlier analysis of 587 of the donors. An earlier analysis of several hundred of the donors called V segments functional above 56.7% productive rearrangements and segregating when the between-donor standard deviation exceeded 5%. A statistical classification framework was built to diagnose cytomegalovirus status from the catalog of TCR beta chain sequences. In a later analysis, TCR nucleotide sequences were compared against IMGT/GENE-DB human TR gene sequences so that V and J genes could be assigned. The TCRdist pipeline was used in a later analysis to assign CDR3 sequences and most-parsimonious VDJ recombination scenarios. In a later analysis, every TCR beta chain was defined by the combination of its CDR3 amino acid sequence and its V-gene family, and reads without a unique V-gene family were dropped. In a later analysis, fewer than 650 highly shared, low-generation-probability nucleotide sequences were removed to address suspected cross-contamination and a sequencing artifact. In a later analysis, a clonal expansion index for each public chain was calculated from normalized within-repertoire ranks of inferred template counts. In a later analysis, generation probabilities were computed with a VDJ recombination model fitted to out-of-frame rearrangements, and the resulting probabilities were checked against IGoR. A later analysis scored TCR-TCR, TCR-HLA and TCR-CMV co-occurrence with hypergeometric tests, applying a repertoire-size bias correction to TCR pairs. A later analysis estimated false discovery rates by permuting HLA or CMV assignments 20 times. A later analysis grouped co-occurring TCRs with DBSCAN, adding TCRdist sequence similarity when clustering within HLA-allele-positive subsets. Repertoires with fewer than 30,000 or more than 120,000 public chains, plus five repertoires with anomalous nucleotide sharing, were excluded from co-occurrence clustering. TCRdb carries this immuneACCESS record with in-frame sequences only. Its versions omit some clonotypes, under half of them owing to an unresolved V gene in the studies checked, with the rest unexplained. The DNA was the basis for D and trimming; V, J and clone size are from that table. For this sample the table gives about 150,000 clones, of which around two thirds were detected only once. 1.8% of the sample is in the top ten clones.

To note about this clone: The antigen this receptor binds is unknown. The input lacks base qualities; no much larger clone sits a single base away.

In total, around 600 healthy bone marrow donors made up the cohort. At the time of sampling, all cohort members were nominally healthy, though unrecorded immune exposures were likely present. The donor was CMV seronegative and was included in the group of a few hundred seronegative cohort members. A peripheral blood sample was collected from each donor, and TCR beta sequencing was performed on peripheral blood mononuclear cells. The Qiagen DNeasy Blood Extraction Kit was used to extract genomic DNA from the blood cell samples. The chain joins TRBV7-3 to TRBJ2-1; 7 junctional bases match TRBD2. The clonotype comes from a male donor in good health and CMV-seronegative. Material: PBMCs. Here the CDR3 is given as CASSLGLTNEQFF. In nucleotides, the sequence is TGTGCCAGCAGCTTGGGACTAACAAATGAGCAGTTCTTC.